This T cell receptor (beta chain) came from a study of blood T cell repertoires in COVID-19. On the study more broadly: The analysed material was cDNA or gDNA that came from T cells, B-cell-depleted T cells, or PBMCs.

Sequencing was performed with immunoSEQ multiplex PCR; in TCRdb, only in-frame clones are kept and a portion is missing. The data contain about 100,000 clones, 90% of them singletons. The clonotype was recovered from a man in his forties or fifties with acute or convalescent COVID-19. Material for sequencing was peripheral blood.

The CDR3 region is CAWSSRIGTGGETQYF. In DNA, the CDR3 is TGTGCCTGGAGTTCTCGTATTGGGACAGGAGGAGAGACCCAGTACTTC. The V call is TRBV30, the J call TRBJ2-5; 8 bases fit TRBD1. CDR3 length: 16 residues. The trim removed 2 bases at V and 4 bases at J, leaving 12 bases unmatched. In germline, CDR1 is GTSNPN, CDR2 SVGIG (reference sequence).